The rows below give T cell receptor beta chains drawn from one sample of a study of cytomegalovirus exposure and HLA in healthy donors. Generated by immunoSEQ multiplex PCR, the TCRdb table keeps only in-frame clones and is missing some. The table gives more than 95,000 clones; the top ten clones make up roughly 1% of it. Sequenced input: PBMCs. Source of these receptors: a man aged 18 to 35 in good health and CMV-seronegative. Each CDR3 is given with its conserved first and last residue. D genes are given only for firm matches.

J	V	D	DNA	CDR3
TRBJ1-6	TRBV4-1	-	TGCGCCAGCAGCCAAGCAAGCGAAGGGGTTACTAATTCACCCCTCCACTTT	CASSQASEGVTNSPLHF
TRBJ1-2	TRBV6-1	-	TGTGCCAGCAGCCCCGGAGCCACCTTC	CASSPGATF
TRBJ2-2	TRBV14	-	TGTGCCAGCAGCCAAGACACGATGATGAGTACCGGGGAGCTGTTTTTT	CASSQDTMMSTGELFF
TRBJ2-3	TRBV2	TRBD1	TGTGCCAGCAGGGCAGGGGGCGCGGGCACAGATACGCAGTATTTT	CASRAGGAGTDTQYF
TRBJ1-3	TRBV30	-	TGTGCCTGGGACTTCGGGAGGAACACCATATATTTT	CAWDFGRNTIYF
TRBJ2-7	TRBV6-1	-	TGTGCCAGCAGTGAAGATCTCACCGGGACAAACATACGCTGGCGGTACTTC	CASSEDLTGTNIRWRYF
TRBJ2-1	TRBV6-5	-	TGTGCCAGCAGTTACCGGCTAGAATACAATGAGCAGTTCTTC	CASSYRLEYNEQFF
TRBJ2-7	TRBV6-6	TRBD1	TGTGCCAGCACCATACAGGGGGCTGGCGAGCAGTACTTC	CASTIQGAGEQYF
TRBJ1-5	TRBV5-5	TRBD1	TGTGCCAGCAGCCCGGGACAGGGGGATCTTCGGCCCCAGCATTTT	CASSPGQGDLRPQHF
TRBJ2-1	TRBV5-5	-	TGTGCCAGCAGCCACACATTAACCCCACCCAATGAGCAGTTCTTC	CASSHTLTPPNEQFF
TRBJ1-1	TRBV6-5	-	TGTGCCAGCAGTTACTCTGACAGGAACACTGAAGCTTTCTTT	CASSYSDRNTEAFF
TRBJ2-7	TRBV6-5	TRBD1	TGTGCCAGCAGTACGGGACAGGGGACCTACGAGCAGTACTTC	CASSTGQGTYEQYF
TRBJ2-2	TRBV5-1	TRBD1	TGCGCCAGCAGCGCGAAGGGGGCAAGGCCCGGGGAGCTGTTTTTT	CASSAKGARPGELFF
TRBJ1-1	TRBV18	TRBD1	TGTGCCAGCTCACTGACAGGGATGCTCCGCACTGAAGCTTTCTTT	CASSLTGMLRTEAFF
TRBJ1-1	TRBV7-8	-	TGTGCCAGCAGCGAGGGGAGGTGGGCTTTCTTT	CASSEGRWAFF
TRBJ2-2	TRBV5-1	-	TGCGCCAGCAGCTTCAGGCTGGCTAACACCGGGGAGCTGTTTTTT	CASSFRLANTGELFF
TRBJ1-4	TRBV9	-	TGTGCCAGCAGCGTAGAGGAAGGCTCGGGAGAAAAACTGTTTTTT	CASSVEEGSGEKLFF
TRBJ2-1	TRBV19	TRBD2	TGTGCCAGTAGTATGACTAGCGGGTCAGACAATGAGCAGTTCTTC	CASSMTSGSDNEQFF
TRBJ1-1	TRBV10-2	-	TGCGCCAGCAGTGCGACATTAGGCACTGAAGCTTTCTTT	CASSATLGTEAFF
TRBJ1-5	TRBV4-1	-	TGCGCCAGCACCGCGGACAGTGCTAGCAATCAGCCCCAGCATTTT	CASTADSASNQPQHF
TRBJ2-7	TRBV12-5	-	TGTGCTAGTGGTTCCTCGGACAGCGCCCGATTCGAGCAGTACTTC	CASGSSDSARFEQYF
TRBJ2-7	TRBV6-1	-	TGTGCCAGCGCCCGGGGGAGCGCCTACGAGCAGTACTTC	CASARGSAYEQYF
TRBJ1-3	TRBV6-1	-	TGTGCCAGCAGTTCCGGACCGGGATCTGGAAACACCATATATTTT	CASSSGPGSGNTIYF
TRBJ2-3	TRBV11-2	TRBD2	TGTGCCAGCAGCTTCCAGACTAGCGGGAGGGCATGGGAAGATACGCAGTATTTT	CASSFQTSGRAWEDTQYF
TRBJ2-7	TRBV18	TRBD1	TGTGCCAGCTCACCCAAGGACAGGCCCTACGAGCAGTACTTC	CASSPKDRPYEQYF
TRBJ1-4	TRBV5-1	TRBD1	TGCGCCAGCAGCTTCACACCGGGACAGGGGGATGAAAAACTGTTTTTT	CASSFTPGQGDEKLFF
TRBJ1-4	TRBV7-9	-	TGTGCCAGCAGCCGACATGTGGCAACTAATGAAAAACTGTTTTTT	CASSRHVATNEKLFF